This T cell receptor beta chain was captured in a study of cytomegalovirus exposure and HLA in healthy donors. This clone was observed a handful of times. The study ran its PCR with 60 Vbeta and 13 Jbeta primers. The data were produced by immunoSEQ multiplex PCR, yet TCRdb's version contains in-frame clones alone and is incomplete. Of approximately 170,000 clones listed, approximately 88% are singletons. Trimming cost V 5 bases and J 4 bases; bases outside gene matches: 5. This CDR3 has 14 residues. Germline V gives CDR1 SGHTA, CDR2 FQGNSA. The sequencing input was PBMCs. This TCR was recovered from a boy under 10 years old in good health and CMV-seronegative. This rearrangement joins TRBV7-2 to TRBJ2-3; 8 positions match TRBD2. Here the CDR3 reads CASSEGLAPDTQYF. The CDR3 DNA is TGTGCCAGCAGCGAAGGACTAGCCCCAGATACGCAGTATTTT. The whole variable domain, remainder taken from reference TRBV7-2 and TRBJ2-3, is GAGVSQSPSNKVTEKGKDVELRCDPISGHTALYWYRQSLGQGLEFLIYFQGNSAPDKSGLPSDRFSAERTGGSVSTLTIQRTQQEDSAVYLCASSEGLAPDTQYFGPGTRLTVL.